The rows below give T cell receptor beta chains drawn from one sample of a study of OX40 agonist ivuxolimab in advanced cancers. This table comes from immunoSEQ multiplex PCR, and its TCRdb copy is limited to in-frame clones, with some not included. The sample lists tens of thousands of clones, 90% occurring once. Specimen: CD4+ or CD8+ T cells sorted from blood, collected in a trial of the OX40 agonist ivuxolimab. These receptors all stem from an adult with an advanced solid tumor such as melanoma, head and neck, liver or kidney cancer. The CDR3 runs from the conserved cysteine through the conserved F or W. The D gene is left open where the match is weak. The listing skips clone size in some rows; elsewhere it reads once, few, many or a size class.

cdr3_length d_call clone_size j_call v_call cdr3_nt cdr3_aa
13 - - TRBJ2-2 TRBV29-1 TGCAGCGCTACCTCAGAGGACACCGGGGAGCTGTTTTTT CSATSEDTGELFF
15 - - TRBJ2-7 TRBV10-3 TGTGCCATCAGAATATCCGAAAGCTTGTCCTACGAGCAGTACTTC CAIRISESLSYEQYF
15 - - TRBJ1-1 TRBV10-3 TGTGCCATCAGTGAGACCACAGGGCCGGACACTGAAGCTTTCTTT CAISETTGPDTEAFF
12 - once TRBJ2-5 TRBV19 TGTGCCAGTAGTATGGGCTGGGAGACCCAGTACTTC CASSMGWETQYF
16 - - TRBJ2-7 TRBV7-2 TGTGCCAGCAGCTTAGGTTCGGCTAGTCCCCTCTACGAGCAGTACTTC CASSLGSASPLYEQYF
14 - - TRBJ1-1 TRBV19 TGTGCCAGTAGTATAGATCGCGTGTACACTGAAGCTTTCTTT CASSIDRVYTEAFF
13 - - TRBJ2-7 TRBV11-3 TGTGCCAGCAGCCCAAACCCGGGGGCCGAGCAGTACTTC CASSPNPGAEQYF
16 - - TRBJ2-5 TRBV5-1 TGCGCCAGCAGCTTATCGGGGGCCGGTACGGACAAATCCGGGTACTTC CASSLSGAGTDKSGYF
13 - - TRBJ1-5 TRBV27 TGTGCCAGCAGTTTCACACCTAATCAGCCCCAGCATTTT CASSFTPNQPQHF
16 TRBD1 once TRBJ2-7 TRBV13 TGTGCCAGCAGTAGGACAGGGGAGGGAAGCGCCTACGAGCAGTACTTC CASSRTGEGSAYEQYF
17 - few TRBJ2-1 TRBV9 TGTGCCAGCAGCGTAGGGAGGTCGAGAGCCCCCTACAATGAGCAGTTCTTC CASSVGRSRAPYNEQFF
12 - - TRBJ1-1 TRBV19 TGTGCCAGTAGTATTGGCACGGTGGAAGCTTTCTTT CASSIGTVEAFF
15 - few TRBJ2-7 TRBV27 TGTGCCAGCAGGCAGGGTTTTAGTGGGATCTACGAGCAGTACTTC CASRQGFSGIYEQYF
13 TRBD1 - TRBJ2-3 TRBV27 TGTGCCAGCAGCCTGACAGGGGCAAATACGCAGTATTTT CASSLTGANTQYF
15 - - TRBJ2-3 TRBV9 TGTGCCAGCAGCGTAGGTGGATCGTTGGCAGATACGCAGTATTTT CASSVGGSLADTQYF
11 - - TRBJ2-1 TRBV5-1 TGCGCCAGCAGCTTGAGGGATGAGCAGTTCTTC CASSLRDEQFF
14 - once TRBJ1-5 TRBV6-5 TGTGCCAGCAGTAACAGTGGGAGCAATCAGCCCCAGCATTTT CASSNSGSNQPQHF
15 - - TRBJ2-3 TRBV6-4 TGTGCCAGCAGTGACCGCGTAGGGACCCCAGATACGCAGTATTTT CASSDRVGTPDTQYF
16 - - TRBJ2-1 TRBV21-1 TGTGCCAGCAGCAAAGCTCTAGCGGGGTCCTACAATGAGCAGTTCTTC CASSKALAGSYNEQFF
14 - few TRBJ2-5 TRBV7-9 TGTGCCAGCCGATCCCCCGGAGCCCGAGAGACCCAGTACTTC CASRSPGARETQYF
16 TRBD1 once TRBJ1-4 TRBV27 TGTGCCAGCAGTTTCCTCAGGGGGCCAACTAGTGAAAAACTGTTTTTT CASSFLRGPTSEKLFF
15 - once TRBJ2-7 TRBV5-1 TGCGCCAGCAGCCCGAGACAGGGACTCTACCTCGAGCAGTACTTC CASSPRQGLYLEQYF
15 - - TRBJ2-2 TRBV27 TGTGCCAGCAACGAGGGACCGGGGGACACCGGGGAGCTGTTTTTT CASNEGPGDTGELFF
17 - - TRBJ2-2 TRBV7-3 TGTGCCAGCAGCTTAAATTCGGGCGGCACCGACACCGGGGAGCTGTTTTTT CASSLNSGGTDTGELFF
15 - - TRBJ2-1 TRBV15 TGTGCCACCAGCAGAGATAAGGAGGACGACAATGAGCAGTTCTTC CATSRDKEDDNEQFF
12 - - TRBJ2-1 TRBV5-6 TGTGCCAGCATCAGTTCGGACAATGAGCAGTTCTTC CASISSDNEQFF
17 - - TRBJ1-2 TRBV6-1 TGTGCCAGCAGTGAAGCGGAGGACGGGTCGGATTTCTATGGCTACACCTTC CASSEAEDGSDFYGYTF
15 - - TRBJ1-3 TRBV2 TGTGCCAGCAGTGAGGCGGGGGCCTCTGGAAACACCATATATTTT CASSEAGASGNTIYF
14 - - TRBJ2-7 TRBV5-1 TGCGCCAGCAGCTCGGGACTGGCCATCTACGAGCAGTACTTC CASSSGLAIYEQYF
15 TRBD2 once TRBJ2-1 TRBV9 TGTGCCAGCAGCGTTAGCGGGAGGGGGTCCAATGAGCAGTTCTTC CASSVSGRGSNEQFF
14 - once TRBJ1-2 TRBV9 TGTGCCAGCAGCGTAGAGGGGGTCGGCTATGGCTACACCTTC CASSVEGVGYGYTF
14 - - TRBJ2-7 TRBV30 TGTGCCTGGGGCGTCCCGCGGAGCTCCTACGAGCAGTACTTC CAWGVPRSSYEQYF
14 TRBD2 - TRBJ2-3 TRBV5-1 TGCGCCAGCAAGGGCGGGGGGCCCGACGATACGCAGTATTTT CASKGGGPDDTQYF
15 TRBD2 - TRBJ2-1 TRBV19 TGTGCCAGTAGACTGACTAGCGGGGGAGTCAATGAGCAGTTCTTC CASRLTSGGVNEQFF
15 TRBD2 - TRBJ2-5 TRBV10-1 TGCGCCAGCAGTGAGGGTAGCGGGGCTCAAGAGACCCAGTACTTC CASSEGSGAQETQYF
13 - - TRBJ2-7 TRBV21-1 TGTGCCAGCAGCGGGACAGGGCGCTACGAGCAGTACTTC CASSGTGRYEQYF
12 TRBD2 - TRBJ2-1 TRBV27 TGTGCCAGCGGACTAGCCTACAATGAGCAGTTCTTC CASGLAYNEQFF
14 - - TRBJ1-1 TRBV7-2 TGTGCCAGCAGCCCCCTATCTTTAATGGCTGAAGCTTTCTTT CASSPLSLMAEAFF
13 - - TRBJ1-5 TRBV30 TGTGCCTGGAGTGAAGGGGCGTTGCGGCCCCAGCATTTT CAWSEGALRPQHF
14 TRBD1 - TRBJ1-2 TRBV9 TGTGCCAGCAGCGCGACAGGGAGAGACTATGGCTACACCTTC CASSATGRDYGYTF
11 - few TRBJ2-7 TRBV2 TGTGCCAGCAGTGAAGGTGAAAGGCAGTACTTC CASSEGERQYF
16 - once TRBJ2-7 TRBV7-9 TGTGCCAGCAGCTCCCCCGGGACAACTCTCTCCTACGAGCAGTACTTC CASSSPGTTLSYEQYF
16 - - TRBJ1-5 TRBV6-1 TGTGCCAGCAGTGTTAAGATTAGATATAGCAATCAGCCCCAGCATTTT CASSVKIRYSNQPQHF
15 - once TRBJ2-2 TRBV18 TGTGCCAGCTCACCACTGGACACTTACACCGGGGAGCTGTTTTTT CASSPLDTYTGELFF
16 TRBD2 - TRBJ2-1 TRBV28 TGTGCCAGCAGAACTCTGGGGACTAGCGGGAGGTCTGAGCAGTTCTTC CASRTLGTSGRSEQFF
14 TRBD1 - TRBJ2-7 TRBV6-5 TGTGCCAGCAGTTACGGCACAGGGGTCTACGAGCAGTACTTC CASSYGTGVYEQYF